The TCR beta chain described here comes from a study of blood T cell repertoires in COVID-19 (dated by TCRdb to 2020 to 2022). A note on the overall study: Samples from collaborators originated in the United States, Italy and Spain and spanned both the acute and convalescent phases of COVID-19. The prospective study material was composed of cDNA or gDNA derived from T cells, B-cell-depleted T cells, or PBMCs. The samples were drawn from two sources: the first 160 participants of the ongoing ImmuneRACE study, and 950 to 1,500 subjects contributed by 6 global collaborators. Sample metadata almost always included a de-identified subject ID, COVID-19 status, age in years and sex. HLA class I and class II types, where available, came from metadata supplied by the sample provider rather than from assay-based typing. A freely available public database, intended as a resource for researchers studying the immune response to SARS-CoV-2, is where the repertoires were released. The dataset comprised deeply sampled blood TCRbeta repertoires from subjects exposed to, actively infected with, or recovered from COVID-19. What the authors observed across the whole study: The quantity of clinical and demographic metadata differed by source and by participant and was supplied without curation.

TCRbeta CDR3 regions were amplified from genomic DNA using the immunoSEQ Assay, a bias-controlled multiplex PCR. The published analysis was carried out like this. Nucleated cell counts per sample were estimated from amplification of reference gene primers within the assay. To quantify the absolute abundance of each unique TCRbeta CDR3 rearrangement, sequence reads were collapsed and filtered. For each sample, productive Simpson clonality was calculated as the square root of Simpson's diversity index across productive rearrangements. What TCRdb holds here is the immuneACCESS table cut down to in-frame rearrangements. Part of the clones is not present; checked against another copy, under half of the missing clones reflect an unresolved V gene, and the others are unexplained. V, J and clone size were drawn from that table, and D and trimming were deduced from the DNA. Across this sample there are over 70,000 clones, with about 80% seen only once. The leading ten clones occupy around 27% of the sample.

The CDR3 runs 14 residues from the cysteine to the phenylalanine. Here the CDR3 DNA is all that survives: 42 bases in frame from base 1. The germline V gene specifies SGHAT as CDR1 and FQNNGV as CDR2. The junction carries 5 bases between V and J, which are trimmed by 2 bases and 0 bases respectively. The collaborating institutions used their own protocols to collect whole blood in K2EDTA tubes. For TCRbeta analysis, collaborators shipped samples in one of three forms: frozen whole blood, isolated PBMCs, or DNA extracted from either of those sample types. A note on this clone: Its antigen specificity is not known. The input lacks base qualities; no much larger clone sits a single base away.

The V and J genes are TRBV11-2 and TRBJ2-1, with the D gene too uncertain to name. The sequence was obtained from a human donor in a cohort sampled during active COVID-19. The sequenced sample was peripheral blood. The nucleotide sequence reads as follows: TGTGCCAGCAGCTTATTGAGCTCCTACAATGAGCAGTTCTTC. This translates into CASSLLSSYNEQFF.